This T cell receptor (beta chain) was found in a study of blood T cell repertoires in COVID-19. Residents of 24 US areas, aged roughly 18 to 89 years, made up the participants. Clinical histories supplied by participants themselves formed the basis of cohort assignment. The repertoire was sequenced with immunoSEQ multiplex PCR; TCRdb's copy has only in-frame clones and lacks some. The sample holds 450,000 or so clones, about 90% seen once. J lost 10 bases, V lost 10 bases, and 10 bases had no gene match. From germline, CDR1 is ENHRY and CDR2 SYGVKD. The CDR3 sequence is 13 residues long. The receptor's source is a man aged 18 to 30 who had recovered from COVID-19. The gene calls are TRBV10-3 and TRBJ1-6, with 7 nucleotides matching TRBD1. Material for sequencing was PBMCs or T cells enriched from blood (not recorded which). The CDR3 DNA sequence: TGTGCCACGGGACAGCCGGAGGTATCACCCCTCCACTTT. It specifies CATGQPEVSPLHF.